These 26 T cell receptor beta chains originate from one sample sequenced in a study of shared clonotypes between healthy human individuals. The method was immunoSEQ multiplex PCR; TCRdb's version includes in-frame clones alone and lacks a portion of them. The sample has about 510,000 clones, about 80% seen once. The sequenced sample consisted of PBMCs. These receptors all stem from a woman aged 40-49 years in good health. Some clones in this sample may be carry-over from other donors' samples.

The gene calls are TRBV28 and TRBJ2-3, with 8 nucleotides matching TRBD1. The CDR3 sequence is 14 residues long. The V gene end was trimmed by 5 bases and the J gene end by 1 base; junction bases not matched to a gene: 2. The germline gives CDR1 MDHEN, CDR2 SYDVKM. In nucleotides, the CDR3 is TGTGCCAGCAGTCCGGACAGGGGCACAGATACGCAGTATTTT. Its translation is CASSPDRGTDTQYF.

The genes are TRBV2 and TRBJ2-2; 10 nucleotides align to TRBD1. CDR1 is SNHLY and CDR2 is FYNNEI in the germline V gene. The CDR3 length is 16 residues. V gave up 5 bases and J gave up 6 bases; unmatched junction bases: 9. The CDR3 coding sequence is TGTGCCAGCAGTTACCGACAGGGGGCGCGATCCGGGGAGCTGTTTTTT. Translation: CASSYRQGARSGELFF.

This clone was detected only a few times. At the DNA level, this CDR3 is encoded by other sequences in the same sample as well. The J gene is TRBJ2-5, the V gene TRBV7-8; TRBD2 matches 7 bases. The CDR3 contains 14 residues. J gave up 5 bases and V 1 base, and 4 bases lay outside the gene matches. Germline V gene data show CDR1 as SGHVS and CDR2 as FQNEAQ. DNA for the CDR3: TGTGCCAGCAGCTTAGGCGGGAGAGGGGAGACCCAGTACTTC. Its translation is CASSLGGRGETQYF.

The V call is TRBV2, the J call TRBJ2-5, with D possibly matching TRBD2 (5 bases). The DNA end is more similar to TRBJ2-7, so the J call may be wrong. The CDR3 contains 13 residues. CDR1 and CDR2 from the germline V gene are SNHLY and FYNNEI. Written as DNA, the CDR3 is TGTGCCAGCACCTTCGAACGGGGTCCCGAGCAGTACTTC. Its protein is CASTFERGPEQYF.

The CDR3 loop reads CASSSGTSVGTDTQYF. DNA of the CDR3: TGCGCCAGCAGCTCGGGGACTAGCGTAGGCACAGATACGCAGTATTTT. The chain recombines TRBV5-1 with TRBJ2-3; 10 bases match TRBD2. J was trimmed by 1 base and V by 3 bases; bases with no gene match: 5. In germline, CDR1 is SGHRS, CDR2 YFSETQ. The CDR3 sequence is 16 residues long.

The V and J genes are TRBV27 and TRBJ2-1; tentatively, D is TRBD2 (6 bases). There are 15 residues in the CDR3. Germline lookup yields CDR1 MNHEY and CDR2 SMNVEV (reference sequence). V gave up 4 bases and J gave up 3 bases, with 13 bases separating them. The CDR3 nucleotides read TGTGCCAGCAGTTCAGCGGGCCTCTTCTACAATGAGCAGTTCTTC. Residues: CASSSAGLFYNEQFF.

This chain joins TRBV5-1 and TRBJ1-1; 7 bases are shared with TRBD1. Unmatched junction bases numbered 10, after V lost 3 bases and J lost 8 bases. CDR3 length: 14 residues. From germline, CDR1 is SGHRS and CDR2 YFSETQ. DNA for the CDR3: TGCGCCAGCAGCTCGACAGGGACTACGAGAGAAGCTTTCTTT. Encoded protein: CASSSTGTTREAFF.

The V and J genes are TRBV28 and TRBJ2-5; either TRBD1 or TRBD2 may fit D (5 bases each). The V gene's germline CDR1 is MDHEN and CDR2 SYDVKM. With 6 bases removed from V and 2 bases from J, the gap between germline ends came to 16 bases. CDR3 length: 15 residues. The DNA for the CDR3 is TGTGCCAGCAGCGCAAAGGGACGCATTCAAGAGACCCAGTACTTC. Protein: CASSAKGRIQETQYF.

In DNA form, the CDR3 reads TGCAGTATATCCCCCTACAATGAGCAGTTCTTC. Protein product: CSISPYNEQFF. This chain links TRBV20-1 with TRBJ2-1; D is unresolved. V was clipped by 8 bases and J by 2 bases, with 7 bases between them. CDR1 and CDR2 (germline): DFQATT, SNEGSKA (reference sequence). The CDR3 contains 11 residues.

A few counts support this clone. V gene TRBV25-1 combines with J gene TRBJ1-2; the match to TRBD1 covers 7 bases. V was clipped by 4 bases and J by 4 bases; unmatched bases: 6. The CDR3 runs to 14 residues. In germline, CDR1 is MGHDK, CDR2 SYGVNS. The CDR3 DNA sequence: TGTGCCAGCAGTGCCCAGGACAGGACCTATGGCTACACCTTC. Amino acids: CASSAQDRTYGYTF.

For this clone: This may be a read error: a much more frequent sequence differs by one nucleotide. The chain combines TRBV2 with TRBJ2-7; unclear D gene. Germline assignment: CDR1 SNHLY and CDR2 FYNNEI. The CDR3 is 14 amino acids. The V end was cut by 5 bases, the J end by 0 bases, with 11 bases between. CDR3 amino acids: CASSKGSYSYEQYF. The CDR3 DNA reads TGTGCCAGCAGTAAGGGCAGCTACTCCTACGAGCAGTACTTC.

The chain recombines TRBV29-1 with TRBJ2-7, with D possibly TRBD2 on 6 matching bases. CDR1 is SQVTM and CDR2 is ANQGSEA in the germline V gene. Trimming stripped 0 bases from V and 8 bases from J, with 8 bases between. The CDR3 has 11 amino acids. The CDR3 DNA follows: TGCAGCGTTGAAGATCGCGGGAAGCAGTACTTC. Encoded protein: CSVEDRGKQYF.

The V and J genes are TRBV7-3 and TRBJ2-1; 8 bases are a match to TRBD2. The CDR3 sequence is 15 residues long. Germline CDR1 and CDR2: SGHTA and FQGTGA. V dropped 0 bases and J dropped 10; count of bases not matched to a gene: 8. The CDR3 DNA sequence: TGTGCCAGCAGCTTAACGTCGACTAGCGCGTCCGAGCAGTTCTTC. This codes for CASSLTSTSASEQFF.

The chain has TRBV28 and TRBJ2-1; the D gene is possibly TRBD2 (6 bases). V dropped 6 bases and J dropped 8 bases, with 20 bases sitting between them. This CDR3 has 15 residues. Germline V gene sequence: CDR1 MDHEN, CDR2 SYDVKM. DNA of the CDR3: TGTGCCAGCAGCCCCCCCCAGGCAGGGAGGTATGAGCAGTTCTTC. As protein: CASSPPQAGRYEQFF.

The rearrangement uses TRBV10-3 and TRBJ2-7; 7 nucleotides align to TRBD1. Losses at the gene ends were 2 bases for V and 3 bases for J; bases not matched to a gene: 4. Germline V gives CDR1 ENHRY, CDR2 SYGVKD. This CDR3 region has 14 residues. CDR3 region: CAISETGELYEQYF. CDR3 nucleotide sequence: TGTGCCATCAGTGAGACAGGGGAGCTCTACGAGCAGTACTTC.

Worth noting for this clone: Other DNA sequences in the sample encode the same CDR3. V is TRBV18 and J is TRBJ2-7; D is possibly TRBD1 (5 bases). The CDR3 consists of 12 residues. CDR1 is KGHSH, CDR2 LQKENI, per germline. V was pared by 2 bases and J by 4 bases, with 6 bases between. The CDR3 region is CASSPAGYEQYF. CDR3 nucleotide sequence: TGTGCCAGCTCACCAGCAGGGTACGAGCAGTACTTC.

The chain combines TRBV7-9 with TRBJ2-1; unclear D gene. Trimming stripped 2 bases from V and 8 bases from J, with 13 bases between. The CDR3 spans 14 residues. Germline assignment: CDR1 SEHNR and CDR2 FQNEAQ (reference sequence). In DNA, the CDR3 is TGTGCCAGCAGCTTATCAGTACCCGAGGATGAGCAGTTCTTC. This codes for CASSLSVPEDEQFF.

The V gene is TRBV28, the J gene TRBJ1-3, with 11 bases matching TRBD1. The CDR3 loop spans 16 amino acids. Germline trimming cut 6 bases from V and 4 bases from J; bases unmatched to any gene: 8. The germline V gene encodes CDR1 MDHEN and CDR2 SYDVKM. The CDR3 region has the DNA TGTGCCAGCAGCTCCCTGGACAGGGGGCAAGGAAACACCATATATTTT. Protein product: CASSSLDRGQGNTIYF.

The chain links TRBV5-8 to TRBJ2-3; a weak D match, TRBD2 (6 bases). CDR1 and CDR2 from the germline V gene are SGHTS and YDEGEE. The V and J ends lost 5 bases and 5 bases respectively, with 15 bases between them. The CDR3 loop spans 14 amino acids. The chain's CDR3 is CASSSGTPEDTQYF. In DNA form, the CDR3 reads TGTGCCAGCAGTTCCGGGACTCCCGAAGATACGCAGTATTTT.

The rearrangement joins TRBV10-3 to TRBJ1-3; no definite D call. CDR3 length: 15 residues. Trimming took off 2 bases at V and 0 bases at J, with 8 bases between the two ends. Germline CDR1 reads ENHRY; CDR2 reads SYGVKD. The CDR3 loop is CAISENLSSGNTIYF. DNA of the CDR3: TGTGCCATCAGTGAGAACCTGAGCTCTGGAAACACCATATATTTT.

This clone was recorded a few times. The CDR3 protein is CASSPAGGGYTGELFF. DNA of the CDR3: TGTGCCAGCAGCCCGGCGGGAGGAGGGTACACCGGGGAGCTGTTTTTT. J is TRBJ2-2 and V is TRBV7-2, with 8 bases identical to TRBD2. Germline loops: CDR1 SGHTA, CDR2 FQGNSA. CDR3 size: 16 residues. V shed 5 bases and J 3 bases; nucleotides not matched to a gene: 8.

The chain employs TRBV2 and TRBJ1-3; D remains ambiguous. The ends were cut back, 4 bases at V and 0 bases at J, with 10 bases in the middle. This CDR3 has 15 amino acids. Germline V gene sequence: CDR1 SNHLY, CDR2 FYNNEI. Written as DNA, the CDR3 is TGTGCCAGCAGTGCAACAGATGCCTCTGGAAACACCATATATTTT. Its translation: CASSATDASGNTIYF.

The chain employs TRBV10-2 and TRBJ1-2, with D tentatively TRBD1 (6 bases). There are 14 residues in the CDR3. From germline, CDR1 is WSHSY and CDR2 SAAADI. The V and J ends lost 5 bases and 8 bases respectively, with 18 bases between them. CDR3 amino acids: CASSMARGNEGYTF. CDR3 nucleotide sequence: TGCGCCAGCAGTATGGCCAGGGGAAATGAGGGCTACACCTTC.

The CDR3, as DNA: TGTGCCAGCAGACTTGGACAGGGCTACGAGCAGTACTTC. It encodes CASRLGQGYEQYF. The J gene is TRBJ2-7, the V gene TRBV21-1; the table's D call, TRBD1, was not checked against the DNA. TRBV21-1 represents a pseudogene. The CDR3 loop spans 13 amino acids.

For the CDR3, the DNA is TGTGCCATCAGGCGGGACCCCCTGAGCCATGAGCAGTTCTTC. Translation gives CAIRRDPLSHEQFF. The rearrangement links TRBV10-3 to TRBJ2-1, with D possibly matching TRBD2 (6 bases). The V gene lost 6 bases and the J gene lost 8 bases, with 17 bases spanning the gap. This CDR3 has 14 amino acids. Germline-derived CDR1 and CDR2 are ENHRY and SYGVKD.

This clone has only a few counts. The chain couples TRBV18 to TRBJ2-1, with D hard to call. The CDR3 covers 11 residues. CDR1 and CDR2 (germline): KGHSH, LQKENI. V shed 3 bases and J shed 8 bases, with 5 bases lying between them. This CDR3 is CASSPSDEQFF. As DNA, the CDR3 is TGTGCCAGCTCACCGTCCGATGAGCAGTTCTTC.